The clone carrying this T cell receptor (beta chain) appeared a single time. These data belong to a study of blood T cell repertoires in COVID-19. Study context: Samples representing acute and convalescent COVID-19 were sourced from the United States, Italy and Spain. Nucleic acid was either cDNA or gDNA, and it came from T cells, B-cell-depleted T cells, or PBMCs.

Original data processing: Reference gene primer amplification in the assay estimated nucleated cell counts. Clones were read by immunoSEQ multiplex PCR, and TCRdb kept only the in-frame ones, dropping some. D and trimming come from the DNA, and the V and J calls and clone size come from that table. The table includes 150,000 to 200,000 clones, 85% to 95% detected once. Sequencing was performed on peripheral blood. The receptor was derived from a man aged 45-65 years with acute or convalescent COVID-19.

The CDR3 reads CASIKGVNQPQHF. CDR3 nucleotide sequence: TGTGCCAGCATTAAAGGGGTCAATCAGCCCCAGCATTTT. V gene TRBV6-5 combines with J gene TRBJ1-5; weak D call: TRBD1 (5 bases). The germline V gene encodes CDR1 MNHEY and CDR2 SVGAGI. V was pared by 7 bases and J by 3 bases, with 10 bases between. The CDR3 extends over 13 amino acids.